This T cell receptor beta chain originates from a study of CD8 T cells in ankylosing spondylitis. Whole-study findings and limits: There was reportedly significant enrichment of clones that were disease-linked in matched ankylosing spondylitis synovial fluid. For ankylosing spondylitis blood, a TCR beta motif of 8 or 9 highly homologous variants appeared characteristic.

Library preparation for TCR beta used quantitative 5'-RACE with molecular barcodes. TCRdb itself ran the 5' RACE reads through MiXCR, one entry per CDR3 protein. The repertoire holds some 450,000 distinct CDR3 sequences, with 17% as singletons. The CDR3 sequence is 15 residues long. Germline CDR1 SQVTM, CDR2 ANQGSEA. The J segment lost 4 bases and the V segment lost 2 bases, leaving 6 bases of the junction unmatched. Ten or more counts support this clonotype. Its antigen is as yet unknown. The source material was blood, either unsorted or a sorted T cell fraction (not recorded which). The V and J genes are TRBV29-1 and TRBJ2-1; 9 bases fit TRBD2. This TCR came from a male donor with ankylosing spondylitis. CDR3 region: CSVELAGGRYNEQFF. CDR3 sequence (DNA): TGCAGCGTTGAATTGGCGGGAGGGCGGTACAATGAGCAGTTCTTC.